A single sample is the source of the 8 T cell receptor beta chains below, sequenced in a study of blood T cell repertoires in COVID-19. Here immunoSEQ multiplex PCR was the method, and the copy in TCRdb shows in-frame clones only, minus some. The sample gives under 200,000 clones, around 80% of which show up once; less than 7% is in the top ten. Sequences were obtained from peripheral blood. These receptor sequences come from a man aged 55 to 70 with acute or convalescent COVID-19.

The genes are TRBV30 and TRBJ1-1; TRBD1 might be the D (6 bases). V dropped 5 bases and J dropped 2 bases, with 15 bases sitting between them. The CDR3 loop spans 14 amino acids. Per the germline V gene, CDR1 is GTSNPN and CDR2 is SVGIG (reference sequence). In DNA, the CDR3 is TGTGCCTGGGCGGCTGGGACACTAAACACTGAAGCTTTCTTT. It translates to CAWAAGTLNTEAFF.

This clone was observed a handful of times. The chain carries TRBV4-3 and TRBJ1-1; D unresolved. Between the trimmed V and J ends, which lost 0 bases and 1 base, there was a span of 6 bases. The CDR3 runs 14 residues. From germline, CDR1 is LGHNA and CDR2 YSLEER. CDR3 in DNA: TGCGCCAGCAGCCAAGATCGGGGGAACACTGAAGCTTTCTTT. It encodes CASSQDRGNTEAFF.

Comments on this clone: One end of the junction does not line up with germline, which may come from a read error. V gene TRBV24-1 combines with J gene TRBJ2-3; TRBD2 agrees at 13 bases. Germline V gene lookup returns CDR1 KGHDR and CDR2 SFDVKD. CDR3 length: 16 amino acids. The CDR3 protein is CATSDRTSGSRDTQYF. The CDR3 region has the DNA TGTGCCACCAGTGACCGGACTAGCGGGAGCAGAGATACGCAGTATTTT.

In its sample, this clone was seen a few times. The chain couples TRBV6-1 to TRBJ2-1, with a tentative D call TRBD2 (5 bases). The CDR3 loop spans 14 amino acids. V lost 1 base and J 8 bases, leaving 12 bases between the germline ends. CDR1 and CDR2 from the germline V gene are MNHNS and SASEGT. CDR3 DNA: TGTGCCAGCAGTGAAGAGAGGGAGAGCGATGAGCAGTTCTTC. Translated: CASSEERESDEQFF.

The chain couples TRBV6-6 to TRBJ2-3; 7 nucleotides match TRBD2. V was clipped by 0 bases and J by 4 bases; unmatched bases: 4. From germline, CDR1 is MNHNY and CDR2 SVGAGI (reference sequence). The CDR3 runs to 15 residues. As DNA, the CDR3 is TGTGCCAGCAGTTACTCGTCTAGCGGTGCAGATACGCAGTATTTT. It encodes CASSYSSSGADTQYF.

The chain links TRBV4-1 to TRBJ1-3, with 9 positions matching TRBD1. The germline V gene encodes CDR1 MGHRA and CDR2 YSYEKL. The V segment lost 2 bases and the J segment 0 bases; nucleotides outside the gene matches: 5. The CDR3 consists of 17 residues. The DNA of the CDR3 is TGCGCCAGCAGCCAAAGGACAGGGGCCCCCTCTGGAAACACCATATATTTT. Protein: CASSQRTGAPSGNTIYF.

J is TRBJ2-1 and V is TRBV5-1; 11 bases agree with TRBD2. The junction had 6 bases not matched to a gene; V was cut back by 0 bases and J by 7 bases. The germline gives CDR1 SGHRS, CDR2 YFSETQ. The CDR3 sequence is 16 residues long. In DNA, the CDR3 is TGCGCCAGCAGCTTGGGAGCTAGCGGGGGGATAAATGAGCAGTTCTTC. Protein: CASSLGASGGINEQFF.

The rearrangement joins TRBV6-5 to TRBJ1-1, with unresolved D. V shed 7 bases and J shed 1 base, with 13 bases lying between them. The germline V gene has CDR1 MNHEY and CDR2 SVGAGI. This CDR3 contains 14 residues. CDR3 region: CASTLINGNTEAFF. For the CDR3, the DNA is TGTGCCAGCACTTTAATAAACGGGAACACTGAAGCTTTCTTT.